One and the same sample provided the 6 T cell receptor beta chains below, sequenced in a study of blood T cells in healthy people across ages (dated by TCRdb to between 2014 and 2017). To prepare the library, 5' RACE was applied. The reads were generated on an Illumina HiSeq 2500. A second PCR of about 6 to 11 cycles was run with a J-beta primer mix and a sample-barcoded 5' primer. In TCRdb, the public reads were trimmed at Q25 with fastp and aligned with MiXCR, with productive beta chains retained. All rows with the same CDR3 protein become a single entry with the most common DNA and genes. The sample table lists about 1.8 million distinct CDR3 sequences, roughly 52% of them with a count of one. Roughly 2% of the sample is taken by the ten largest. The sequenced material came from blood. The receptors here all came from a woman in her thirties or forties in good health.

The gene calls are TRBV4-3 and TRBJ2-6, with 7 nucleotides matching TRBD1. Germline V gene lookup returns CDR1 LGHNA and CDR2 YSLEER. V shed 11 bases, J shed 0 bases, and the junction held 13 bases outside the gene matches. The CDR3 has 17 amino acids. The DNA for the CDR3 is TGCGCCGGGCCCCGGACAGGATCGAGCTCTGGGGCCAACGTCCTGACTTTC. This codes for CAGPRTGSSSGANVLTF.

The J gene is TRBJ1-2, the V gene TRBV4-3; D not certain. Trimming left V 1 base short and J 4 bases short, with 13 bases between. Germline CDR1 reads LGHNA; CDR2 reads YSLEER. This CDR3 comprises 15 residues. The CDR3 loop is CASSQAEGLLYGYTF. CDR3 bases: TGCGCCAGCAGCCAAGCCGAGGGTCTCCTCTATGGCTACACCTTC.

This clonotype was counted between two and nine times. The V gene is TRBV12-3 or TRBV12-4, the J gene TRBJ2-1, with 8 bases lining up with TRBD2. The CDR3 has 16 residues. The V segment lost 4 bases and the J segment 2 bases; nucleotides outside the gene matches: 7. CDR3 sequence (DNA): TGTGCCAGCAGTTCCCGGGGGGGGTCCACCTACAATGAGCAGTTCTTC. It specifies CASSSRGGSTYNEQFF.

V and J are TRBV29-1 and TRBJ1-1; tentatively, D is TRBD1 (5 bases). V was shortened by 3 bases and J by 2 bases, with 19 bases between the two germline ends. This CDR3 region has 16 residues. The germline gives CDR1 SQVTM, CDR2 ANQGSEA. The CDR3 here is CSVENPRDSLNTEAFF. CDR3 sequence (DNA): TGCAGCGTTGAGAACCCCAGGGATTCGTTAAACACTGAAGCTTTCTTT.

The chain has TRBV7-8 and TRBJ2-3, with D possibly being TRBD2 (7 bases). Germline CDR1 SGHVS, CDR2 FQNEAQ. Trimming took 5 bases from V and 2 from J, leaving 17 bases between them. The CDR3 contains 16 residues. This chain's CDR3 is CASSPPGGPNTDTQYF. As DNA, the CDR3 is TGTGCCAGCAGCCCCCCCGGGGGGCCGAACACAGATACGCAGTATTTT.

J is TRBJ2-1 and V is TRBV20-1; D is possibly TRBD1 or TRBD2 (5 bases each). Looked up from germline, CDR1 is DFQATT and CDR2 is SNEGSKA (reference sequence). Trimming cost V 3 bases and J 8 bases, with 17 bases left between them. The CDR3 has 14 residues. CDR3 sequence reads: CSARRQRSSDEQFF. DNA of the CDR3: TGCAGTGCTAGGAGACAGAGGAGTAGCGATGAGCAGTTCTTC.